Sequencing of this T cell receptor beta chain was carried out in a study of cytomegalovirus exposure and HLA in healthy donors. Study-wide points: The authors later linked a missense DCLRE1C variant to TCR beta V- and J-gene trimming. With DRB1 most and HLA-C fewest, TCR association rates differed between HLA loci in a later analysis. Indistinguishable V segments, including TRBV6-2 and TRBV6-3, were excluded.

The primer mix had 60 Vbeta and 13 Jbeta primers. Clones were sequenced by immunoSEQ multiplex PCR, and TCRdb holds only the in-frame ones, with some missing. Of under 200,000 clones listed, 79% are singletons. Germline assignment: CDR1 MDHEN and CDR2 SYDVKM. The CDR3 covers 12 residues. V lost 5 bases to trimming and J lost 3 bases, with 5 bases between them. On this clone itself: What it binds is unknown.

This sequence originates from a woman between 40 and 50 years old in good health and CMV-seronegative. The chain has TRBV28 and TRBJ2-1; D remains unclear. Sequencing was carried out using PBMCs. CDR3 loop: CASSLNYNEQFF. The DNA of the CDR3 is TGTGCCAGCAGTCTAAACTACAATGAGCAGTTCTTC.